This passage covers 29 T cell receptor beta chains from one sample sequenced in a study of beta chain features in type 1 diabetes. Investigators reverse transcribed all isolated RNA, so they sequenced expressed TCRB transcripts. This table comes from immunoSEQ multiplex PCR, and its TCRdb copy is limited to in-frame clones, with some not included. The table has under 450,000 clones, roughly 15% seen once. Sequencing was performed on naive CD4+ T cells from blood. These receptors originate from a woman younger than 35 in good health.

The chain recombines TRBV9 with TRBJ1-1, with 7 bases fitting TRBD1. J lost 2 bases, V lost 4 bases, and 8 bases had no gene match. Germline V gene lookup returns CDR1 SGDLS and CDR2 YYNGEE. The CDR3 sequence is 15 residues long. The CDR3 coding sequence is TGTGCCAGCAGCACCCAGGGGGGATTAAACACTGAAGCTTTCTTT. It encodes CASSTQGGLNTEAFF. Variable domain in full (rest from reference TRBV9 and TRBJ1-1): DSGVTQTPKHLITATGQRVTLRCSPRSGDLSVYWYQQSLDQGLQFLIQYYNGEERAKGNILERFSAQQFPDLHSELNLSSLELGDSALYFCASSTQGGLNTEAFFGQGTRLTVV.

This clone came up a few times. The rearrangement uses TRBV6-6 and TRBJ2-2, with D tentatively TRBD2 (5 bases). The germline CDR1 and CDR2 sequences are MNHNY and SVGAGI (reference sequence). CDR3 size: 16 residues. V lost 2 bases and J lost 3, with 13 bases in between. Here the CDR3 DNA reads TGTGCCAGCAGTTACCTAGGACTGAGGGACACCGGGGAGCTGTTTTTT. The encoded protein is CASSYLGLRDTGELFF.

The table lists this clone with a few counts. The V and J genes are TRBV10-3 and TRBJ1-2; D is unresolved. CDR3 length: 12 residues. V was clipped by 8 bases and J by 2 bases, with 9 bases between them. The germline gives CDR1 ENHRY, CDR2 SYGVKD. CDR3 loop: CAIAPQNYGYTF. Here the CDR3 DNA reads TGTGCCATCGCCCCGCAGAACTATGGCTACACCTTC.

This clone showed up just a few times. The gene calls are TRBV7-8 and TRBJ2-1, with 10 bases that match TRBD2. Germline V lookup: CDR1 SGHVS, CDR2 FQNEAQ. The V and J ends lost 4 bases and 4 bases, in that order; junction bases with no gene match: 4. CDR3 length: 15 amino acids. The CDR3 sequence: CASSSWTSGYNEQFF. DNA of the CDR3: TGTGCCAGCAGCTCCTGGACTAGCGGTTACAATGAGCAGTTCTTC.

The chain uses TRBV16 and TRBJ2-2; tentatively, D is TRBD1 (6 bases). Trimming took off 3 bases at V and 1 base at J, with 9 bases between the two ends. The CDR3 is 15 amino acids. In germline, CDR1 is KGHSY, CDR2 FQNENV. The DNA of the CDR3 is TGTGCCAGCAGCCAGGGGGCAGTGAACACCGGGGAGCTGTTTTTT. It is translated as CASSQGAVNTGELFF.

The chain is built from TRBV30 and TRBJ2-5; TRBD2 matches at 11 bases. The length of the CDR3 is 12 residues. The junction had 4 bases not matched to a gene; V was cut back by 3 bases and J by 10 bases. Germline values: CDR1 GTSNPN, CDR2 SVGIG (reference sequence). The CDR3 DNA is TGTGCCTGGAGACTAGCGGGAGTTGTCCAGTACTTC. As protein: CAWRLAGVVQYF.

The gene calls are TRBV7-3 and TRBJ2-1, with 9 bases aligning to TRBD2. The CDR3 covers 17 residues. J lost 0 bases, V lost 4 bases, and 7 bases had no gene match. The V gene's germline CDR1 is SGHTA and CDR2 FQGTGA. The DNA for the CDR3 is TGTGCCAGCAGCTCCCCCTTTAGCGGGGGCTCCTACAATGAGCAGTTCTTC. Protein sequence: CASSSPFSGGSYNEQFF.

As concerns this clone: Other DNA sequences of this sample code for an identical CDR3. The chain couples TRBV11-2 to TRBJ2-7, with 12 bases identical to TRBD2. The germline gives CDR1 SGHAT, CDR2 FQNNGV. This CDR3 has 15 residues. V was clipped by 4 bases and J by 1 base; unmatched bases: 2. The CDR3 bases are TGTGCCAGCAGCTCAGGACTAGCGGGGTCCTACGAGCAGTACTTC. Translated, it gives CASSSGLAGSYEQYF.

A few counts support this clone. This chain connects TRBV6-5 to TRBJ2-6; a weak D match, TRBD2 (6 bases). Germline CDR1 MNHEY, CDR2 SVGAGI. V was cut by 5 bases and J by 2 bases, with 7 bases left in between. The length of the CDR3 is 14 residues. Written as DNA, the CDR3 is TGTGCCAGCAGTAGGAGGGCTGGGGCCAACGTCCTGACTTTC. Residues: CASSRRAGANVLTF.

This clone was observed a handful of times. The CDR3 DNA sequence: TGTGCCAGCAGCTCGGGACTAGCGGGAGGGAGTTATGATACGCAGTATTTT. Its protein is CASSSGLAGGSYDTQYF. The chain recombines TRBV7-3 with TRBJ2-3; 16 bases map to TRBD2. V lost 4 bases, J lost 6 bases, and 7 bases stayed unmatched. This CDR3 has 17 residues. Germline CDR1 reads SGHTA; CDR2 reads FQGTGA.

This clone was counted only a few times. The chain links TRBV29-1 to TRBJ2-3, with 7 bases lining up with TRBD1. CDR1 is SQVTM and CDR2 is ANQGSEA in the germline V gene. Unmatched junction bases numbered 5, after V lost 1 base and J lost 4 bases. This CDR3 has 14 residues. The CDR3 DNA sequence: TGCAGCGTTGAAGCTCGCCAGGGGGCAGATACGCAGTATTTT. It codes for CSVEARQGADTQYF.

This clone has just a few counts. The chain has TRBV15 and TRBJ2-3; weak D call: TRBD1 (7 bases). Per the germline V gene, CDR1 is LNHNV and CDR2 is YYDKDF (reference sequence). Trimming took 4 bases from V and 1 from J, leaving 21 bases between them. The CDR3 has 18 residues. The CDR3 DNA reads as TGTGCCACCAGCACCCGAGGGGGCGGGATTTTTGGCACAGATACGCAGTATTTT. It is translated as CATSTRGGGIFGTDTQYF.

This clone has a handful of counts. This rearrangement joins TRBV27 to TRBJ2-7; TRBD1 might be the D (6 bases). Germline V gives CDR1 MNHEY, CDR2 SMNVEV (reference sequence). V lost 3 bases to trimming and J lost 3 bases, with 15 bases between them. CDR3 length: 15 residues. The CDR3 protein is CASSFFSAGDYEQYF. In nucleotides, the CDR3 is TGTGCCAGCAGTTTCTTTAGCGCAGGGGACTACGAGCAGTACTTC.

V gene TRBV7-9 combines with J gene TRBJ2-3; weak D call: TRBD1 (6 bases). Between the trimmed V and J ends, which lost 3 bases and 2 bases, there was a span of 9 bases. The germline V gene encodes CDR1 SEHNR and CDR2 FQNEAQ (reference sequence). The CDR3 extends over 14 amino acids. CDR3: CASSLTGFTDTQYF. CDR3 nucleotide sequence: TGTGCCAGCAGCTTGACAGGTTTCACAGATACGCAGTATTTT.

V and J are TRBV5-8 and TRBJ2-1; TRBD2 aligns across 9 bases. Looked up from germline, CDR1 is SGHTS and CDR2 is YDEGEE. J lost 9 bases, V lost 2 bases, and 6 bases had no gene match. CDR3 length equals 14 residues. The CDR3 loop is CASSFGGRVGEQFF. The CDR3 DNA reads TGTGCCAGCAGCTTTGGCGGGAGGGTCGGTGAGCAGTTCTTC.

The sample holds a few counts of this clone. The rearrangement uses TRBV15 and TRBJ2-1; D unclear. Germline CDR1 LNHNV, CDR2 YYDKDF (reference sequence). V shed 5 bases and J shed 8 bases, with 10 bases lying between them. The length of the CDR3 is 12 residues. CDR3 region: CATSPRLDEQFF. The CDR3 DNA follows: TGTGCCACCAGCCCCCGCCTAGATGAGCAGTTCTTC.

This clone has more than one count but fewer than ten. The chain joins TRBV11-1 to TRBJ2-7; a weak D match, TRBD2 (5 bases). This CDR3 is 14 amino acids long. Trimming pared 5 bases from V and 6 bases from J, leaving 17 bases between. Germline CDR1 is SGHAT and CDR2 is FQDESV (reference sequence). In DNA, the CDR3 is TGTGCCAGCAGCCTTCACGGGATAGCAGTCGAGCAGTACTTC. Its protein is CASSLHGIAVEQYF.

The chain employs TRBV30 and TRBJ1-2; D gene ambiguous. CDR3 size: 14 residues. Germline V gene data show CDR1 as GTSNPN and CDR2 as SVGIG (reference sequence). V lost 4 bases and J 7 bases, leaving 19 bases between the germline ends. The CDR3 DNA reads TGTGCCTGGACCGGGGAACCCTTCATCAGTGGCTACACCTTC. Its protein is CAWTGEPFISGYTF. The variable domain in full, completed from reference TRBV30 and TRBJ1-2, reads SQTIHQWPATLVQPVGSPLSLECTVEGTSNPNLYWYRQAAGRGLQLLFYSVGIGQISSEVPQNLSASRPQDRQFILSSKKLLLSDSGFYLCAWTGEPFISGYTFGSGTRLTVV.

The chain carries TRBV4-3 and TRBJ1-1, with a possible D match to TRBD1 (6 bases). This CDR3 comprises 15 residues. Germline CDR1 reads LGHNA; CDR2 reads YSLEER. Trimming left V 0 bases short and J 1 base short, with 9 bases between. CDR3 sequence (DNA): TGCGCCAGCAGCCAAGAGGCACAGGGGAACACTGAAGCTTTCTTT. Amino acid sequence: CASSQEAQGNTEAFF.

This clone turned up a few times. This sample also contains other DNA sequences that code for the same CDR3. The chain uses TRBV18 and TRBJ2-7, with 8 bases matching TRBD1. This CDR3 contains 14 residues. Germline trimming cut 2 bases from V and 2 bases from J; bases unmatched to any gene: 2. Germline CDR1 reads KGHSH; CDR2 reads LQKENI. For the CDR3, the DNA is TGTGCCAGCTCACCAGACAGGGGACCCTACGAGCAGTACTTC. Amino acids: CASSPDRGPYEQYF.

This clone was seen a handful of times. The V gene is TRBV5-6, the J gene TRBJ2-1, with D unclear. Trimming left V 2 bases short and J 0 bases short, with 6 bases between. In germline, CDR1 is SGHDT, CDR2 YYEEEE. The CDR3 covers 14 residues. CDR3 sequence (DNA): TGTGCCAGCAGCTTTCCAGGCTCCTACAATGAGCAGTTCTTC. Translating gives CASSFPGSYNEQFF.

This clone was counted between two and nine times. This rearrangement joins TRBV28 to TRBJ2-7, with D perhaps matching TRBD1 (6 bases). Trimming removed 1 base from V and 3 bases from J, with 7 bases in between. Germline CDR1 is MDHEN and CDR2 is SYDVKM. The CDR3 runs to 13 residues. The CDR3 region has the DNA TGTGCCAGCAGTTTATTACAGGGCTACGAGCAGTACTTC. The encoded protein is CASSLLQGYEQYF.

This clone has only a few counts. The CDR3 DNA follows: TGTGCCAGCAGCCCCGCTAGCGGGAGCAGGCTAGAGACCCAGTACTTC. The encoded protein is CASSPASGSRLETQYF. This chain joins TRBV28 and TRBJ2-5; 10 positions agree with TRBD2. The CDR3 has 16 amino acids. V shed 6 bases, J shed 4 bases, and the junction held 11 bases outside the gene matches. Germline V lookup: CDR1 MDHEN, CDR2 SYDVKM.

This clone was counted a single time. The chain recombines TRBV30 with TRBJ2-1; tentatively, D is TRBD2 (6 bases). The germline V and J ends were trimmed by 0 bases and 0 bases, with 15 bases remaining between them. Germline lookup yields CDR1 GTSNPN and CDR2 SVGIG (reference sequence). The CDR3 is made up of 17 amino acids. This CDR3 is CAWSVKGSRDSYNEQFF. The CDR3 DNA follows: TGTGCCTGGAGTGTAAAAGGGTCGCGGGACTCCTACAATGAGCAGTTCTTC. Using reference TRBV30 and TRBJ2-1 for the parts outside the CDR3, the full variable domain is SQTIHQWPATLVQPVGSPLSLECTVEGTSNPNLYWYRQAAGRGLQLLFYSVGIGQISSEVPQNLSASRPQDRQFILSSKKLLLSDSGFYLCAWSVKGSRDSYNEQFFGPGTRLTVL.

V usage is TRBV7-8 and J usage is TRBJ1-1; D may be TRBD1 (5 bases). This CDR3 region has 16 residues. Germline V gene data show CDR1 as SGHVS and CDR2 as FQNEAQ. V lost 4 bases and J 1 base, leaving 16 bases between the germline ends. CDR3 loop: CASSYNSGLPNTEAFF. Written as DNA, the CDR3 is TGTGCCAGCAGCTACAATTCGGGACTCCCGAACACTGAAGCTTTCTTT.

This clone was picked up a small number of times. V is TRBV9 and J is TRBJ2-5; 7 bases line up with TRBD2. The CDR3 consists of 14 residues. V dropped 4 bases and J dropped 2; count of bases not matched to a gene: 5. Germline CDR1 reads SGDLS; CDR2 reads YYNGEE. This chain's CDR3 is CASSYGLGQETQYF. The CDR3 DNA is TGTGCCAGCAGCTACGGACTAGGACAAGAGACCCAGTACTTC.

V and J are TRBV7-3 and TRBJ2-1, with 13 positions matching TRBD2. After removal of 6 bases from V and 9 bases from J, the junction contained 8 bases not matched to a gene. CDR3 length equals 15 residues. Germline V CDR1 and CDR2: SGHTA, FQGTGA. CDR3 loop: CASRPGLAGIGEQFF. In DNA form, the CDR3 reads TGTGCCAGCAGACCGGGACTAGCGGGAATCGGTGAGCAGTTCTTC.

There are a few counts of this clone. The V call is TRBV5-6, the J call TRBJ2-7; maybe TRBD2 (6 bases). From germline, CDR1 is SGHDT and CDR2 YYEEEE. This CDR3 region has 16 residues. Trimming took off 1 base at V and 3 bases at J, with 17 bases between the two ends. The DNA for the CDR3 is TGTGCCAGCAGCTTGATCGGGAGCTTGTTCTTCTACGAGCAGTACTTC. Protein sequence: CASSLIGSLFFYEQYF.

In its sample, this clone was seen a few times. The chain is built from TRBV11-3 and TRBJ1-1; TRBD1 is a possible D gene (5 bases). CDR3 length: 14 amino acids. V was pared by 5 bases and J by 2 bases, with 12 bases between. CDR1 is SGHNT and CDR2 is YENEEA in the germline V gene. Here the CDR3 reads CASSPGGGNTEAFF. As DNA, the CDR3 is TGTGCCAGCAGCCCGGGGGGGGGAAACACTGAAGCTTTCTTT.